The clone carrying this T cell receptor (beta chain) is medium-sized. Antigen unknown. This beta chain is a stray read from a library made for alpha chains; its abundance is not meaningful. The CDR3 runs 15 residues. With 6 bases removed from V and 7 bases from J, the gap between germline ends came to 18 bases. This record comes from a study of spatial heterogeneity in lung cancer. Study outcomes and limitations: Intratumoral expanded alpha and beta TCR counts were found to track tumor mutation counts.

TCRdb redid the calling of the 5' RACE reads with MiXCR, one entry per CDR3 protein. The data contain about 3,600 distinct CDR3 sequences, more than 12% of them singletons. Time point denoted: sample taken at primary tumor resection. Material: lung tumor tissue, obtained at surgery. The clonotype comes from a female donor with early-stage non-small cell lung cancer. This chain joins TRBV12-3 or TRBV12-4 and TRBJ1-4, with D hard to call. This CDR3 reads CASSPVEGLAEKLFF. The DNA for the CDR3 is TGTGCCAGCAGCCCCGTGGAGGGTCTGGCTGAAAAACTGTTTTTT.